This TCR beta chain was recorded in a study of cytomegalovirus exposure and HLA in healthy donors. Findings and limits, study-wide: The study designated roughly 160 TCR beta chains cytomegalovirus-associated. Exclusion applied to some V segments, including TRBV6-2 and TRBV6-3, as they were indistinguishable.

The CDR3 is 15 amino acids. V dropped 3 bases and J dropped 1 base, with 12 bases sitting between them. The V gene's germline CDR1 is KGHSH and CDR2 LQKENI. Of note for this clone: The target antigen is unknown.

Primers: 60 Vbeta forward and 13 Jbeta reverse. Assay: immunoSEQ multiplex PCR; the TCRdb copy retains only in-frame clones and omits some. Of 180,000 or so clones detected, 75% appear once; the ten largest clones hold less than 9.5%. Sequenced: PBMCs. This sequence joins TRBV18 and TRBJ1-1, with a possible D match to TRBD1 (5 bases). The TCR was taken from a woman aged 40 to 50 in good health and CMV-seropositive. This CDR3 reads CASSPGGRGNTEAFF. In nucleotides, the CDR3 is TGTGCCAGCTCACCGGGTGGGAGGGGGAACACTGAAGCTTTCTTT.